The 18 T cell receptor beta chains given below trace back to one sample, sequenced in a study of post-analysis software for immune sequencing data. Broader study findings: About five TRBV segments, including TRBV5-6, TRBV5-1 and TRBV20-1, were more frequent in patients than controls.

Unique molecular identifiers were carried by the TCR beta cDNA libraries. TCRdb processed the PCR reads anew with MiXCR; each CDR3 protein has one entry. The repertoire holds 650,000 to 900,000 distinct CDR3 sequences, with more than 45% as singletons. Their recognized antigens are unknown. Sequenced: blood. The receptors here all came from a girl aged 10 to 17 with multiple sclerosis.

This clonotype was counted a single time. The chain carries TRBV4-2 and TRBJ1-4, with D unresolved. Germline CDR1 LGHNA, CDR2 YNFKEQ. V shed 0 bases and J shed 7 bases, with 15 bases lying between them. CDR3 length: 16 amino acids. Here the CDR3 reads CASSQDVGRRGEKLFF. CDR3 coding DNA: TGTGCCAGCAGCCAAGATGTCGGAAGAAGAGGTGAAAAACTGTTTTTT.

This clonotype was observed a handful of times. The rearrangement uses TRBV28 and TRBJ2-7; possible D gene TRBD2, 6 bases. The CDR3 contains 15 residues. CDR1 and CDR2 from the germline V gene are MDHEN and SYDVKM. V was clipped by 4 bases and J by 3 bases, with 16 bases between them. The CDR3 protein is CASSSSRDGFYEQYF. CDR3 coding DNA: TGTGCCAGCAGTTCATCGCGGGACGGCTTCTACGAGCAGTACTTC.

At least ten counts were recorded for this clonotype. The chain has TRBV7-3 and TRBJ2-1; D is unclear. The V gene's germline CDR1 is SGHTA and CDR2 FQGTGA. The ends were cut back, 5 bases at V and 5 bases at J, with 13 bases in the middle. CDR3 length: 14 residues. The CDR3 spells CASSTHPWDNEQFF. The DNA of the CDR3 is TGTGCCAGCAGCACTCACCCCTGGGACAATGAGCAGTTCTTC.

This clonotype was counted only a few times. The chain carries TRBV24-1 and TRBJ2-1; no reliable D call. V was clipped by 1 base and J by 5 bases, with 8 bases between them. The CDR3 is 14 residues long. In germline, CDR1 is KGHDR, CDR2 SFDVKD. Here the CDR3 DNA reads TGTGCCACCAGTGATTTTACAGCTAACAATGAGCAGTTCTTC. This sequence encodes CATSDFTANNEQFF.

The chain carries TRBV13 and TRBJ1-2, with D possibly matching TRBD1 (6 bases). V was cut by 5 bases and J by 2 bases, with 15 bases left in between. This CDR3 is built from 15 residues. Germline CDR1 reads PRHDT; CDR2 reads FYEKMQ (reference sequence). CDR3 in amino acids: CASSGHGGANYGYTF. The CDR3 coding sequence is TGTGCCAGCAGCGGCCACGGGGGCGCCAACTATGGCTACACCTTC.

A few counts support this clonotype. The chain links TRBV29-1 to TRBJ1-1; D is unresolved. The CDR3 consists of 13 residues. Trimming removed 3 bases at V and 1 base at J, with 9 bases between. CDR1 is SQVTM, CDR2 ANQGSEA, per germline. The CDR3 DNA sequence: TGCAGCGTTGACGGGCGGACGAACACTGAAGCTTTCTTT. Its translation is CSVDGRTNTEAFF. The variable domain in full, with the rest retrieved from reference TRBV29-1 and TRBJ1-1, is SAVISQKPSRDICQRGTSLTIQCQVDSQVTMMFWYRQQPGQSLTLIATANQGSEATYESGFVIDKFPISRPNLTFSTLTVSNMSPEDSSIYLCSVDGRTNTEAFFGQGTRLTVV.

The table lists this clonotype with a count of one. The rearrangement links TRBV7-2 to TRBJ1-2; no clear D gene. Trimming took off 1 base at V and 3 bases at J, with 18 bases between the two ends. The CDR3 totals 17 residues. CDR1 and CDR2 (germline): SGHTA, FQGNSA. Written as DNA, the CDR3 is TGTGCCAGCAGCTTAGTGGGTACCAGAACGGGCGACTATGGCTACACCTTC. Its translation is CASSLVGTRTGDYGYTF.

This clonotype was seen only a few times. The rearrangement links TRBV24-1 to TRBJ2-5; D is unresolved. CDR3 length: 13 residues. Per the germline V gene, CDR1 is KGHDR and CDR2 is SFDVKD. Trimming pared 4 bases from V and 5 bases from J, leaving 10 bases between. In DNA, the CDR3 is TGTGCCACCAGTGACCAATACTCGGAGACCCAGTACTTC. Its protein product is CATSDQYSETQYF.

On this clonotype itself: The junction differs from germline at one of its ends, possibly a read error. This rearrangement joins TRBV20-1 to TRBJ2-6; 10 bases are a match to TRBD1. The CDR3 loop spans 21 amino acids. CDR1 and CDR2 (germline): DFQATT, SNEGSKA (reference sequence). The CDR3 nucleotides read TGCAGTGCTAGATTCCCCCCTAGCTCGGGACAGGGGACGGGAGGGGCCAACGTCCCGACTTTC. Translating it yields CSARFPPSSGQGTGGANVPTF.

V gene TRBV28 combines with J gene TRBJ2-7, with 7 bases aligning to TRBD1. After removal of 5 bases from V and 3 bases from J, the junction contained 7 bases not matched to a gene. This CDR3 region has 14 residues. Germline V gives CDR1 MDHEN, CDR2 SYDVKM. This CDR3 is CASSPADRVYEQYF. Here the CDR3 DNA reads TGTGCCAGCAGTCCCGCAGACAGGGTCTACGAGCAGTACTTC.

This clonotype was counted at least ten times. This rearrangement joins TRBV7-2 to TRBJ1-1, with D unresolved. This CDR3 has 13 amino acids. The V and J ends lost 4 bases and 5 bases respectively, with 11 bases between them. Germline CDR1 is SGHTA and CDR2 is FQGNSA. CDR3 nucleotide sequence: TGTGCCAGCAGCTCCCCACTGGGGACTGAAGCTTTCTTT. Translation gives CASSSPLGTEAFF.

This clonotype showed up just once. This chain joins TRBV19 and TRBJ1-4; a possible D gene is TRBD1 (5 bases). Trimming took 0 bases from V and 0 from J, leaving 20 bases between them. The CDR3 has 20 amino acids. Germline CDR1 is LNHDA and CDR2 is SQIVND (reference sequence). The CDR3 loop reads CASSIDLLGRLKATNEKLFF. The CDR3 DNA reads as TGTGCCAGTAGTATAGATCTTCTGGGGCGGTTGAAAGCAACTAATGAAAAACTGTTTTTT. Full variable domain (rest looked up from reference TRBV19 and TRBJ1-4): DGGITQSPKYLFRKEGQNVTLSCEQNLNHDAMYWYRQDPGQGLRLIYYSQIVNDFQKGDIAEGYSVSREKKESFPLTVTSAQKNPTAFYLCASSIDLLGRLKATNEKLFFGSGTQLSVL.

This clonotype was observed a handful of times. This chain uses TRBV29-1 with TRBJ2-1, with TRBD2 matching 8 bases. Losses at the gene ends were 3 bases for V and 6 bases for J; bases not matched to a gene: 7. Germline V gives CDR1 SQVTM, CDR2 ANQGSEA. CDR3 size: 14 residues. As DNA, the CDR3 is TGCAGCGTTGAGGGACTAGTTGCTTTCAATGAGCAGTTCTTC. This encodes CSVEGLVAFNEQFF.

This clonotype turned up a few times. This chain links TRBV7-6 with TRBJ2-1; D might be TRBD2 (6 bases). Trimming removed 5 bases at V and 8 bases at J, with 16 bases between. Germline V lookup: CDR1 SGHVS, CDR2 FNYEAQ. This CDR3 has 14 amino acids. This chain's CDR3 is CASSTSRGWDEQFF. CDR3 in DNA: TGTGCCAGCAGCACCTCCCGGGGGTGGGATGAGCAGTTCTTC.

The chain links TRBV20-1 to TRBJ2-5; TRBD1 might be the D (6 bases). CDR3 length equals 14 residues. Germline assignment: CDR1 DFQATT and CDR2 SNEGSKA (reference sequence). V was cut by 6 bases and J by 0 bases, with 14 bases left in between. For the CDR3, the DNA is TGCAGTGCAGGACGCACAGGGTACCAAGAGACCCAGTACTTC. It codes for CSAGRTGYQETQYF.

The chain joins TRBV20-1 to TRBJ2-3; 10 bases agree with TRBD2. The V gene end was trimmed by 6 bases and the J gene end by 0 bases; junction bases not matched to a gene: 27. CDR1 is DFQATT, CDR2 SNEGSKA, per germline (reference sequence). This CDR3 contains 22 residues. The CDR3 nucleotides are TGCAGTGCGGAACGCACAGCACCGGGACTAGCGACCCTCGGAGGCAGCACAGATACGCAGTATTTT. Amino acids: CSAERTAPGLATLGGSTDTQYF.

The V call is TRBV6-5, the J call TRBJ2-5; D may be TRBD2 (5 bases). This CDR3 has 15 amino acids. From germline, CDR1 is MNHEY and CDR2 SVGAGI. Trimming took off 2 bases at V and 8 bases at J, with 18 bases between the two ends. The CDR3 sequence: CASSYRLGSRGTQYF. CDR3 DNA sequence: TGTGCCAGCAGTTACCGACTGGGTTCTCGGGGAACCCAGTACTTC.

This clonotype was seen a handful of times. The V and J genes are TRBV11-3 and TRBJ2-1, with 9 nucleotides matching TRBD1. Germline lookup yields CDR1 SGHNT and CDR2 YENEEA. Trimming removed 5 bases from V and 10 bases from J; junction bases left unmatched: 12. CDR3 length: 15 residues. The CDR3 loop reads CASSKVGDRVGEQFF. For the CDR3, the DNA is TGTGCCAGCAGCAAAGTAGGGGACAGGGTAGGAGAGCAGTTCTTC.